This T cell receptor (beta chain) was profiled in a study of cytotoxic CD8 clonotypes in ibrutinib-treated CLL. This clone was recorded a few times. Other DNA sequences in the same sample also yield this CDR3. Some clones are missing from TCRdb's copy, which holds only in-frame ones; the method was immunoSEQ multiplex PCR. The top ten clones hold approximately 5% of a sample with fewer than 85,000 clones, 79% of them seen once. CDR1 is SEHNR and CDR2 is FQNEAQ in the germline V gene (reference sequence). V was shortened by 0 bases and J by 5 bases, with 3 bases between the two germline ends. This CDR3 contains 12 residues.

The sample here was PBMCs, taken after 12 months of ibrutinib treatment. This chain joins TRBV7-9 and TRBJ2-3; D unclear. The sequence was obtained from a human donor with chronic lymphocytic leukemia. The CDR3 nucleotides are TGTGCCAGCAGCTTAGCGCGAGATACGCAGTATTTT. Translation gives CASSLARDTQYF.